The present entry profiles one T cell receptor (beta chain) with its context. The data originate from a study of T-cell memory formation after mild COVID-19. MiXCR, applied by TCRdb to the 5' RACE reads, yields one record per CDR3 protein. The table records just under 150,000 distinct CDR3 sequences, around 21% of them present only once. Looked up from germline, CDR1 is MNHNS and CDR2 is SASEGT. This CDR3 is built from 14 residues. V gave up 5 bases and J gave up 4 bases, with 12 bases separating them. The chain carries TRBV6-1 and TRBJ1-5; a possible D gene is TRBD1 (5 bases). Sequenced: PBMCs or a T cell subset sorted from them (not recorded which). The clonotype was recovered from an adult woman who had mild COVID-19 (a few samples of this study predate the infection). Cell type and time point are not known. The CDR3 loop reads CASSNRGNNQPQHF. CDR3 bases: TGTGCCAGCAGTAACCGGGGCAATAATCAGCCCCAGCATTTT.